The rows below give T cell receptor beta chains drawn from one sample of a study of PD-L1 blockade in urothelial cancer. The method was immunoSEQ multiplex PCR; TCRdb's version includes in-frame clones alone and lacks a portion of them. The table records over 100,000 clones, about four fifths of them present only once. This specimen was PBMCs, taken around atezolizumab (anti-PD-L1) treatment. The receptors come from a man aged 50-60 years with urothelial cancer. Both conserved end residues are part of each CDR3. The order of the fields is D gene, V gene, clone size, J gene, CDR3 protein, CDR3 DNA. The D gene is left open where the match is weak. Expanded clones are given a class, and other clones once, few, many or no size at all.

TRBD1	TRBV28	.	TRBJ1-1	CASTSTGSNTEAFF	TGTGCCAGCACATCGACAGGGTCTAACACTGAAGCTTTCTTT
.	TRBV7-9	.	TRBJ1-3	CASSFSQSNSGNTIYF	TGTGCCAGCAGCTTCTCACAATCGAACTCTGGAAACACCATATATTTT
TRBD2	TRBV7-9	.	TRBJ2-1	CASRRGTSGEGSYNEQFF	TGTGCCAGCAGGCGTGGGACTAGCGGGGAGGGTTCCTACAATGAGCAGTTCTTC
.	TRBV6-4	.	TRBJ2-5	CASSREEGETQYF	TGTGCCAGCAGTCGTGAGGAGGGTGAGACCCAGTACTTC
.	TRBV6-5	once	TRBJ1-1	CASSYSRQVTEAFF	TGTGCCAGCAGTTACAGTCGGCAGGTCACTGAAGCTTTCTTT
TRBD2	TRBV27	.	TRBJ2-6	CASREENSGANVLTF	TGTGCCAGCCGGGAGGAGAACTCTGGGGCCAACGTCCTGACTTTC
TRBD1	TRBV6-1	.	TRBJ2-2	CASSHRDRAGELFF	TGTGCCAGCAGTCACCGGGACAGGGCCGGGGAGCTGTTTTTT
TRBD2	TRBV19	.	TRBJ2-2	CASLRPIGTSGSGGTGELFF	TGTGCCAGCCTCCGCCCGATCGGGACTAGCGGGAGTGGTGGCACCGGGGAGCTGTTTTTT
.	TRBV5-1	.	TRBJ1-5	CASSLAGEAFQPQHF	TGCGCCAGCAGCTTGGCCGGAGAGGCTTTTCAGCCCCAGCATTTT
TRBD1	TRBV4-1	few	TRBJ1-6	CASSQEGQRGQSPLHF	TGCGCCAGCAGCCAAGAGGGACAGCGAGGGCAATCACCCCTCCACTTT
TRBD1	TRBV7-3	.	TRBJ2-7	CASSLGTGGLGSYEQYF	TGTGCCAGCAGCCTCGGGACAGGGGGATTGGGCTCCTACGAGCAGTACTTC
TRBD1	TRBV15	.	TRBJ1-3	CATSTRDSFVSGNTIYF	TGTGCCACCAGCACTCGGGACAGTTTTGTCTCTGGAAACACCATATATTTT
.	TRBV6-6	.	TRBJ2-7	CASGGGHYEQYF	TGTGCCAGCGGCGGCGGCCACTACGAGCAGTACTTC
TRBD2	TRBV27	.	TRBJ2-1	CASSIRLAAYNEQFF	TGTGCCAGCAGTATAAGACTAGCGGCCTACAATGAGCAGTTCTTC
.	TRBV28	.	TRBJ2-2	CATNRGSTGELFF	TGTGCCACCAACCGGGGTTCCACCGGGGAGCTGTTTTTT
TRBD1	TRBV11-2	.	TRBJ1-2	CASSLDWSTGGSYGYTF	TGTGCCAGCAGCTTAGATTGGTCGACAGGGGGAAGCTATGGCTACACCTTC
.	TRBV6-5	.	TRBJ2-1	CASSYGTGFYNEQFF	TGTGCCAGCAGTTACGGCACAGGTTTTTACAATGAGCAGTTCTTC
TRBD1	TRBV5-1	.	TRBJ1-2	CASSLDRGDSRGYTF	TGCGCCAGCAGCTTGGACAGGGGGGATTCGCGAGGCTACACCTTC
TRBD1	TRBV6-5	few	TRBJ1-6	CASSYTGDSPLHF	TGTGCCAGCAGTTATACAGGGGATTCACCCCTCCACTTT
.	TRBV11-2	.	TRBJ1-1	CASSPAGVAFF	TGTGCCAGCAGCCCAGCGGGCGTAGCTTTCTTT
.	TRBV5-1	.	TRBJ2-1	CASSKSYTLASSYNEQFF	TGCGCCAGCAGCAAGTCCTACACACTAGCCAGCTCCTACAATGAGCAGTTCTTC
.	TRBV7-9	.	TRBJ2-7	CASSPRGRAAYEQYF	TGTGCCAGCAGCCCCCGGGGGAGAGCAGCCTACGAGCAGTACTTC
TRBD2	TRBV28	.	TRBJ2-7	CASSAPSGGLYEQYF	TGTGCCAGCAGTGCCCCTAGCGGGGGACTCTACGAGCAGTACTTC
TRBD1	TRBV20-1	.	TRBJ1-1	CSARRDSGAFF	TGCAGTGCAAGACGGGACAGCGGAGCTTTCTTT
.	TRBV30	.	TRBJ1-1	CAWIGGLVTEAFF	TGTGCCTGGATCGGGGGGCTAGTCACTGAAGCTTTCTTT
.	TRBV30	.	TRBJ2-7	CAWRLSGRYEQYF	TGTGCCTGGAGGCTTTCGGGGAGGTACGAGCAGTACTTC
TRBD1	TRBV7-9	.	TRBJ1-1	CASSPRGTGRTEAFF	TGTGCCAGCAGCCCCCGGGGGACAGGGAGGACTGAAGCTTTCTTT
.	TRBV28	.	TRBJ1-2	CASSLSGHAYGYTF	TGTGCCAGCAGTTTATCGGGTCATGCCTATGGCTACACCTTC
TRBD2	TRBV27	.	TRBJ2-7	CASSRLAGPYEQYF	TGTGCCAGCAGCCGACTAGCGGGGCCCTACGAGCAGTACTTC
TRBD1	TRBV9	.	TRBJ1-3	CASSGRTGGSGNTIYF	TGTGCCAGCAGCGGAAGGACAGGGGGCTCTGGAAACACCATATATTTT
TRBD2	TRBV15	.	TRBJ2-1	CATSRDKASGNEQFF	TGTGCCACCAGCAGAGATAAGGCTAGCGGCAATGAGCAGTTCTTC
TRBD1	TRBV6-5	.	TRBJ2-5	CASRQQGRETQYF	TGTGCCAGCAGACAACAGGGGAGAGAGACCCAGTACTTC
.	TRBV6-1	.	TRBJ1-4	CASRLREGAGEKLFF	TGTGCCAGCAGACTCAGGGAAGGGGCGGGGGAAAAACTGTTTTTT
.	TRBV7-6	.	TRBJ2-5	CASSLGPQETQYF	TGTGCCAGCAGCTTAGGGCCCCAAGAGACCCAGTACTTC
.	TRBV2	.	TRBJ2-5	CATMGLSIASKYF	TGTGCCACCATGGGGCTTTCGATCGCGTCAAAGTACTTC
.	TRBV7-6	.	TRBJ2-3	CASSLGKASENGDTQYF	TGTGCCAGCAGCTTAGGTAAGGCTAGCGAAAACGGAGATACGCAGTATTTT
TRBD1	TRBV6-6	once	TRBJ1-4	CASNDRGEKLFF	TGTGCCAGCAACGACAGGGGTGAAAAACTGTTTTTT
TRBD2	TRBV6-1	.	TRBJ2-1	CAIPRGLAYNEQFF	TGTGCCATCCCAAGGGGACTAGCGTACAATGAGCAGTTCTTC
.	TRBV6-6	.	TRBJ1-1	CASRALGTEAFF	TGTGCCAGCAGAGCCCTAGGGACAGAAGCTTTCTTT
TRBD2	TRBV27	.	TRBJ2-1	CASSPGTSGDNEQFF	TGTGCCAGCAGTCCGGGGACTAGCGGTGACAATGAGCAGTTCTTC
.	TRBV29-1	.	TRBJ1-2	CSVDPGSAYGYTF	TGCAGCGTTGATCCCGGCAGCGCGTATGGCTACACCTTC
TRBD1	TRBV5-8	.	TRBJ2-5	CASSLGDRAQETQYF	TGTGCCAGCAGCTTGGGGGACAGAGCCCAAGAGACCCAGTACTTC
TRBD1	TRBV19	.	TRBJ1-2	CASSTTGTANYGYTF	TGTGCCAGTAGTACAACCGGGACAGCTAACTATGGCTACACCTTC
TRBD2	TRBV30	few	TRBJ2-1	CAWTLAGVMGNEQFF	TGTGCCTGGACCCTAGCGGGAGTTATGGGCAATGAGCAGTTCTTC
.	TRBV7-9	.	TRBJ2-1	CASSLGLEYNEQFF	TGTGCCAGCAGCTTGGGACTCGAATACAATGAGCAGTTCTTC
.	TRBV27	.	TRBJ1-2	CASSPPLGYGYTF	TGTGCCAGCAGTCCACCACTAGGCTATGGCTACACCTTC
.	TRBV18	.	TRBJ2-7	CASSPLPVGGNYEQYF	TGTGCCAGCTCACCCTTGCCGGTCGGCGGGAACTACGAGCAGTACTTC
TRBD2	TRBV4-1	.	TRBJ2-2	CASSQGGAGGPIGELFF	TGCGCCAGCAGCCAAGGTGGAGCGGGAGGGCCAATCGGGGAGCTGTTTTTT
TRBD1	TRBV5-1	.	TRBJ2-2	CASSLSDRPNTGELFF	TGCGCCAGCAGCTTGTCGGACAGGCCGAACACCGGGGAGCTGTTTTTT
.	TRBV6-5	.	TRBJ2-5	CASSVQIQETQYF	TGTGCCAGCAGTGTACAGATACAAGAGACCCAGTACTTC
.	TRBV5-6	.	TRBJ1-1	CASSRRLEKTEAFF	TGTGCCAGCAGCCGCCGTCTAGAGAAGACTGAAGCTTTCTTT
.	TRBV5-1	.	TRBJ1-1	CASRIERNTEAFF	TGCGCCAGCAGGATAGAGAGGAACACTGAAGCTTTCTTT
.	TRBV28	.	TRBJ2-1	CASSKGQGASGRNYEQFF	TGTGCCAGCAGTAAGGGACAGGGGGCTAGCGGGAGGAACTATGAGCAGTTCTTC
.	TRBV5-6	.	TRBJ1-3	CASSLAGSPGNTIYF	TGTGCCAGCAGCTTGGCGGGGAGTCCGGGAAACACCATATATTTT
TRBD1	TRBV19	once	TRBJ1-5	CASNDRGNQPQHF	TGTGCCAGTAACGACAGGGGTAATCAGCCCCAGCATTTT
TRBD2	TRBV5-1	once	TRBJ2-7	CASSYTSAHEQYF	TGCGCCAGCAGCTACACTAGCGCCCACGAGCAGTACTTC
TRBD2	TRBV9	.	TRBJ2-5	CASSGLGLGQETQYF	TGTGCCAGCAGCGGCCTGGGACTAGGGCAAGAGACCCAGTACTTC